Presented here are 20 T cell receptor beta chains from one specimen sequenced in a study of blood T cell repertoires in COVID-19. Assay: immunoSEQ multiplex PCR; the TCRdb copy retains only in-frame clones and omits some. The sample lists more than 250,000 clones, around 87% occurring once. Sequenced input: PBMCs or T cells enriched from blood (not recorded which). These receptors originate from a woman in her 30s who had recovered from COVID-19.

V usage is TRBV10-3 and J usage is TRBJ1-1; the match to TRBD1 covers 8 bases. CDR1 is ENHRY and CDR2 is SYGVKD in the germline V gene. CDR3 length equals 15 residues. V was clipped by 0 bases and J by 5 bases; unmatched bases: 5. The CDR3, as DNA: TGTGCCATCAGTGAGTCGTGGGACAGGTGGACTGAAGCTTTCTTT. Its protein is CAISESWDRWTEAFF.

The chain recombines TRBV12-3 or TRBV12-4 with TRBJ1-1; D unresolved. There are 12 residues in the CDR3. V was pared by 2 bases and J by 8 bases, with 9 bases between. The CDR3 DNA reads TGTGCCAGCAGTTTATTTGGCCAGGAAGCTTTCTTT. The encoded protein is CASSLFGQEAFF.

This clone was seen more than once but under ten times. This sequence joins TRBV30 and TRBJ1-1; D not resolved. V lost 3 bases, J lost 4 bases, and 12 bases lay in between. Germline-derived CDR1 and CDR2 are GTSNPN and SVGIG (reference sequence). This CDR3 has 13 amino acids. Here the CDR3 reads CAWRSGFGTEAFF. The DNA of the CDR3 is TGTGCCTGGAGGTCGGGATTCGGCACTGAAGCTTTCTTT.

The rearrangement joins TRBV18 to TRBJ2-1; possibly TRBD1 for D (8 bases). Germline V gene sequence: CDR1 KGHSH, CDR2 LQKENI. CDR3 length: 14 residues. V was trimmed by 3 bases and J by 8 bases, leaving 14 bases between them. The CDR3 bases are TGTGCCAGCTCACCCGACAGGGGAGGGCATGAGCAGTTCTTC. Residues: CASSPDRGGHEQFF.

The CDR3 spells CASSQATVGTSPLHF. CDR3 nucleotide sequence: TGCGCCAGCAGCCAGGCGACAGTCGGAACTTCACCCCTCCACTTT. The rearrangement uses TRBV4-1 and TRBJ1-6; possible D gene TRBD1, 5 bases. The CDR3 runs to 15 residues. V was shortened by 3 bases and J by 9 bases, with 15 bases between the two germline ends. CDR1 is MGHRA, CDR2 YSYEKL, per germline.

The chain uses TRBV28 and TRBJ1-2, with 10 bases identical to TRBD1. The ends lost 8 bases at V and 4 bases at J; junction bases unmatched: 7. Germline CDR1 MDHEN, CDR2 SYDVKM. The CDR3 has 14 residues. CDR3 DNA: TGTGCCAGCGGAACCGGGACAGGGGTCTATGGCTACACCTTC. It specifies CASGTGTGVYGYTF.

This sequence joins TRBV5-1 and TRBJ2-2, with 11 bases that match TRBD2. The CDR3 totals 16 residues. Germline values: CDR1 SGHRS, CDR2 YFSETQ. V was clipped by 5 bases and J by 5 bases; unmatched bases: 8. The CDR3 reads CASSSIAGGPTGELFF. The CDR3 DNA reads as TGCGCCAGCAGTTCTATAGCGGGGGGGCCGACCGGGGAGCTGTTTTTT.

The J gene is TRBJ1-1, the V gene TRBV5-1; a possible D gene is TRBD1 (5 bases). The CDR3 contains 15 residues. V gave up 4 bases and J gave up 2 bases, with 15 bases separating them. CDR1 is SGHRS and CDR2 is YFSETQ in the germline V gene. Here the CDR3 reads CASSAGTGTNTEAFF. Written as DNA, the CDR3 is TGCGCCAGCAGCGCGGGGACGGGGACTAACACTGAAGCTTTCTTT.

The chain recombines TRBV19 with TRBJ1-3, with no clear D. Germline loops: CDR1 LNHDA, CDR2 SQIVND (reference sequence). Between the trimmed V and J ends, which lost 9 bases and 0 bases, there was a span of 15 bases. The CDR3 is 15 amino acids. The CDR3 DNA reads TGTGCCAGCTCAAGGGAGTATTTCTCTGGAAACACCATATATTTT. Protein: CASSREYFSGNTIYF.

Only one count was recorded for this clone. The chain has TRBV28 and TRBJ1-4; 7 nucleotides match TRBD1. Germline CDR1 and CDR2: MDHEN and SYDVKM. The CDR3 consists of 16 residues. J lost 4 bases, V lost 5 bases, and 10 bases had no gene match. The CDR3: CASSTRPGQINEKLFF. The CDR3 bases are TGTGCCAGCAGTACGAGGCCGGGACAGATTAATGAAAAACTGTTTTTT.

The chain couples TRBV2 to TRBJ1-2; TRBD1 might be the D (5 bases). Trimming left V 4 bases short and J 4 bases short, with 16 bases between. The CDR3 has 15 amino acids. Per germline, CDR1 SNHLY and CDR2 FYNNEI. In DNA, the CDR3 is TGTGCCAGCAGTGCCCACAGGCCACCCCGCTATGGCTACACCTTC. Translation gives CASSAHRPPRYGYTF.

This chain joins TRBV28 and TRBJ2-1, with D possibly TRBD1 on 6 matching bases. The ends were cut back, 5 bases at V and 4 bases at J, with 12 bases in the middle. This CDR3 comprises 14 residues. Germline assignment: CDR1 MDHEN and CDR2 SYDVKM. The CDR3 loop is CASSNRAPYNEQFF. The CDR3 DNA reads as TGTGCCAGCAGTAACAGGGCCCCTTACAATGAGCAGTTCTTC.

This clone was found a few times. The chain has TRBV20-1 and TRBJ1-1; 7 bases map to TRBD1. This CDR3 contains 15 residues. Germline V CDR1 and CDR2: DFQATT, SNEGSKA (reference sequence). V dropped 3 bases and J dropped 3; count of bases not matched to a gene: 10. CDR3 in DNA: TGCAGTGCTAGTCCGAGGACAGGAGGTTACACTGAAGCTTTCTTT. Amino acids: CSASPRTGGYTEAFF.

This sequence joins TRBV27 and TRBJ1-3, with D unresolved. The V end was cut by 6 bases, the J end by 1 base, with 13 bases between. Per the germline V gene, CDR1 is MNHEY and CDR2 is SMNVEV (reference sequence). The CDR3 is made up of 15 amino acids. CDR3 sequence reads: CASRISSGSGNTIYF. DNA for the CDR3: TGTGCCAGCAGGATTAGTAGCGGGTCTGGAAACACCATATATTTT.

The J gene is TRBJ2-5, the V gene TRBV15, with D hard to call. CDR1 is LNHNV, CDR2 YYDKDF, per germline (reference sequence). The CDR3 is made up of 15 amino acids. Between the trimmed V and J ends, which lost 0 bases and 0 bases, there was a span of 8 bases. CDR3 coding DNA: TGTGCCACCAGCAGAGATCTCCGGGACCAAGAGACCCAGTACTTC. Translation gives CATSRDLRDQETQYF.

CDR3 sequence reads: CASSVDRSGLAYEQYF. The CDR3 coding sequence is TGTGCCAGCAGCGTAGACCGATCGGGACTAGCCTACGAGCAGTACTTC. V usage is TRBV9 and J usage is TRBJ2-7; 8 nucleotides line up with TRBD2. V lost 0 bases and J lost 2; bases outside the gene matches: 7. This CDR3 is built from 16 residues. Germline lookup yields CDR1 SGDLS and CDR2 YYNGEE.

This clone has just a few counts. The CDR3 sequence: CASTQGGNQPQHF. The CDR3 coding sequence is TGTGCCAGCACCCAAGGGGGAAATCAGCCCCAGCATTTT. The chain employs TRBV28 and TRBJ1-5, with D possibly TRBD1 on 6 matching bases. The CDR3 contains 13 residues. In germline, CDR1 is MDHEN, CDR2 SYDVKM. Trimming left V 7 bases short and J 4 bases short, with 11 bases between.

This rearrangement joins TRBV7-9 to TRBJ1-1; 9 bases match TRBD1. This CDR3 spans 16 amino acids. V was pared by 4 bases and J by 0 bases, with 6 bases of the junction left unmatched. In germline, CDR1 is SEHNR, CDR2 FQNEAQ (reference sequence). The CDR3 region is CASSSPGQGMNTEAFF. The CDR3 bases are TGTGCCAGCAGCTCACCGGGACAGGGAATGAACACTGAAGCTTTCTTT.

The CDR3: CASSLVVNTGELFF. The DNA for the CDR3 is TGTGCCAGCAGCTTAGTAGTGAACACCGGGGAGCTGTTTTTT. The rearrangement links TRBV7-2 to TRBJ2-2; D remains unclear. With 1 base removed from V and 1 base from J, the gap between germline ends came to 4 bases. CDR1 and CDR2 from the germline V gene are SGHTA and FQGNSA. The CDR3 loop spans 14 amino acids. The full variable domain, rest sourced from reference TRBV7-2 and TRBJ2-2, is GAGVSQSPSNKVTEKGKDVELRCDPISGHTALYWYRQSLGQGLEFLIYFQGNSAPDKSGLPSDRFSAERTGGSVSTLTIQRTQQEDSAVYLCASSLVVNTGELFFGEGSRLTVL.

V usage is TRBV4-3 and J usage is TRBJ1-4; TRBD1 aligns across 7 bases. Trimming took 4 bases from V and 5 from J; bases not matched to a gene: 4. CDR3 size: 14 residues. Germline CDR1 LGHNA, CDR2 YSLEER. The CDR3 DNA sequence: TGCGCCAGCAGCCCCCGGACAGGAAATGAAAAACTGTTTTTT. Amino acid sequence: CASSPRTGNEKLFF.